The clone carrying this T cell receptor beta chain has more than one count but fewer than ten. What it binds is not known. The sample originates from a study of response to subunit inactivated influenza vaccine. From germline, CDR1 is MGHDK and CDR2 SYGVNS. This CDR3 is 13 amino acids long. Trimming at V came to 4 bases and at J to 11 bases, leaving 8 bases not matched to a gene. TCRdb re-derived calls from the RT-PCR reads in MiXCR, one entry per CDR3 protein. The table shows about 800,000 distinct CDR3 sequences, with around 21% occurring only once. Study-wide results and caveats: That few new T cells are recruited by each seasonal influenza vaccination was the authors' suggestion.

Specimen: PBMCs from blood, collected 5 to 6 days after vaccination. The chain links TRBV25-1 to TRBJ1-1; 9 nucleotides line up with TRBD1. This TCR came from a man aged 45-65 years who received an inactivated influenza vaccine. CDR3 loop: CASSVTGGLGAFF. CDR3 in DNA: TGTGCCAGCAGTGTCACAGGGGGCCTGGGTGCTTTCTTT.